This T cell receptor beta chain was found in a study of T cells in Graves' hyperthyroidism and ophthalmopathy. Study-wide results and caveats: Most expanded thyroid clonotypes above 0.001 recurred in blood.

With V trimmed by 6 bases and J by 0 bases, 10 bases remained unmatched. This CDR3 has 17 amino acids. In germline, CDR1 is MNHNS, CDR2 SASEGT. Amplification targeted TCR beta CDR3 regions from RNA transcripts. HTBI primers were the set used in a first-round RT-PCR of the TCR CDR3. TCRdb passed the multiplex PCR reads through MiXCR, listing each CDR3 protein once. Of about 400,000 distinct CDR3 sequences listed, roughly 15% are singletons. This clonotype was recorded at least ten times. The antigen is undetermined. The sample comprised blood. The source is a woman under 30 with Graves' hyperthyroidism. The V and J genes are TRBV6-1 and TRBJ1-4, with TRBD1 matching over 7 bases. CDR3 sequence: CASRSPTQGTTNEKLFF. The CDR3 DNA sequence: TGTGCCAGCAGGAGCCCCACACAGGGGACAACTAATGAAAAACTGTTTTTT.